This T cell receptor (beta chain) emerged from a study of graft-versus-host responses after intestinal transplantation. Study details: Every one of the recipients received anti-thymocyte globulin induction and afterwards took tacrolimus and steroids for around three years.

Generated by immunoSEQ multiplex PCR, the TCRdb table keeps only in-frame clones and is missing some. There are more than 65,000 clones in the sample; approximately 89% occur only once, and 7.6% lies in the top ten. Notes on the study in general: Among recipient marrow samples, GvH clones were found; some appeared first in ileum or blood. Those patients showing graft-donor T cell macrochimerism displayed high graft-versus-host to host-versus-graft clonal ratios in allografts.

Trimming removed 0 bases at V and 8 bases at J, with 11 bases between. The CDR3 loop spans 14 amino acids. Germline CDR1 is SGHRS and CDR2 is YFSETQ. A word on this clone: Antigen: not known.

The clonotype was recovered from a human donor who was the organ donor for an intestinal transplant. The chain couples TRBV5-1 to TRBJ2-2; unclear D gene. This sample comprised unstimulated CD8+ T cells sorted from spleen or lymph node cells, obtained before transplant. The CDR3 nucleotides read TGCGCCAGCAGCTTGGTGGAGCGAGAGGGGGAGCTGTTTTTT. Amino acids: CASSLVEREGELFF.